These 5 T cell receptor beta chains were all obtained from the same sample, sequenced in a study of memory CD4+ T cells and cytomegalovirus serostatus. The sort gate was single viable CD3+CD4+CD8-CD45RO+ cells for memory CD4+ T cells. Only in-frame clones appear in the TCRdb table, and some are missing; sequencing was by immunoSEQ multiplex PCR. The repertoire holds about 50,000 clones, with 82% as singletons. The sequenced material came from memory CD4+ T cells from blood. The receptors derive from an adult in good health and CMV-seronegative.

This chain's CDR3 is CASSLSGTDTQYF. The CDR3 nucleotides read TGCGCCAGCAGCTTGAGCGGCACAGATACGCAGTATTTT. The chain has TRBV5-1 and TRBJ2-3; D not resolved. Trimming removed 1 base from V and 1 base from J, with 4 bases in between. The CDR3 runs to 13 residues. Germline-derived CDR1 and CDR2 are SGHRS and YFSETQ.

The J gene is TRBJ2-7, the V gene TRBV6-6, with 10 nucleotides matching TRBD2. Trimming took 7 bases from V and 4 from J; bases not matched to a gene: 10. Germline CDR1 reads MNHNY; CDR2 reads SVGAGI (reference sequence). This CDR3 has 15 amino acids. CDR3 sequence: CASMVSSSGGYEQYF. For the CDR3, the DNA is TGTGCCAGCATGGTATCGTCTAGCGGGGGATACGAGCAGTACTTC.

The genes are TRBV5-1 and TRBJ1-6; possible D gene TRBD1, 5 bases. Looked up from germline, CDR1 is SGHRS and CDR2 is YFSETQ. This CDR3 comprises 17 residues. Between the trimmed V and J ends, which lost 3 bases and 4 bases, there was a span of 17 bases. Here the CDR3 DNA reads TGCGCCAGCAGCTCGTTCAGTGGGGGGAATTATAATTCACCCCTCCACTTT. It specifies CASSSFSGGNYNSPLHF.

The rearrangement uses TRBV5-1 and TRBJ1-1; 10 nucleotides line up with TRBD1. After removal of 4 bases from V and 4 bases from J, the junction contained 10 bases not matched to a gene. The CDR3 runs 16 residues. Germline CDR1 is SGHRS and CDR2 is YFSETQ. CDR3 sequence (DNA): TGCGCCAGCAGCGCTGCCGGGACAGGGGTGGGCACTGAAGCTTTCTTT. This encodes CASSAAGTGVGTEAFF. Drawing the rest from reference TRBV5-1 and TRBJ1-1, the complete variable domain is KAGVTQTPRYLIKTRGQQVTLSCSPISGHRSVSWYQQTPGQGLQFLFEYFSETQRNKGNFPGRFSGRQFSNSRSEMNVSTLELGDSALYLCASSAAGTGVGTEAFFGQGTRLTVV.

The sample holds one count of this clone. The DNA for the CDR3 is TGCGCCAGCGGGGGTTCTAGCGGAACAAACAATCAGCCCCAGCATTTT. Its translation is CASGGSSGTNNQPQHF. The chain recombines TRBV10-2 with TRBJ1-5; D perhaps matches TRBD1 (5 bases). The CDR3 spans 16 residues. Germline lookup yields CDR1 WSHSY and CDR2 SAAADI. V gave up 8 bases and J gave up 3 bases, with 20 bases separating them.